The 28 T cell receptor beta chains reported below all come from one sample, sequenced in a study of blood T cell repertoires in COVID-19. Sequencing was performed with immunoSEQ multiplex PCR; in TCRdb, only in-frame clones are kept and a portion is missing. The sample contains approximately 220,000 clones, roughly four fifths of which appear only once. Sequences were obtained from PBMCs or T cells enriched from blood (not recorded which). The receptors come from a woman aged 45-59 years who had been exposed to COVID-19.

This rearrangement joins TRBV12-3 or TRBV12-4 to TRBJ2-3; tentatively, D is TRBD2 (6 bases). Between the trimmed V and J ends, which lost 6 bases and 7 bases, there was a span of 14 bases. This CDR3 contains 13 residues. The CDR3 loop reads CASRAGPRHTQYF. The CDR3 DNA reads as TGTGCCAGCAGGGCGGGGCCCCGGCATACGCAGTATTTT.

V usage is TRBV15 and J usage is TRBJ2-7; tentatively, D is TRBD2 (6 bases). The CDR3 length is 17 residues. Germline CDR1 LNHNV, CDR2 YYDKDF (reference sequence). V lost 1 base and J lost 2, with 18 bases in between. The CDR3 loop is CATSRGRGGTLTYEQYF. CDR3 nucleotide sequence: TGTGCCACCAGCAGAGGACGAGGAGGGACGCTTACCTACGAGCAGTACTTC.

The gene calls are TRBV19 and TRBJ2-1, with TRBD2 as a possible D gene (5 bases). This CDR3 comprises 16 residues. V lost 1 base, J lost 8 bases, and 18 bases lay in between. CDR1 and CDR2 (germline): LNHDA, SQIVND (reference sequence). The CDR3 nucleotides are TGTGCCAGTAGTATAGGCCGGACTCCCAGGTTCGATGAGCAGTTCTTC. It codes for CASSIGRTPRFDEQFF.

The genes are TRBV5-5 and TRBJ2-3; D unclear. The CDR3 loop spans 12 amino acids. Germline V CDR1 and CDR2: SGHKS, YYEKEE (reference sequence). V shed 0 bases and J shed 5 bases, with 4 bases lying between them. CDR3 sequence (DNA): TGTGCCAGCAGCTTGGGAGGAGATACGCAGTATTTT. Protein product: CASSLGGDTQYF.

The chain employs TRBV9 and TRBJ1-3; 8 bases match TRBD1. The V and J ends lost 3 bases and 6 bases, in that order; junction bases with no gene match: 8. Germline V CDR1 and CDR2: SGDLS, YYNGEE. This CDR3 has 15 amino acids. The CDR3 region has the DNA TGTGCCAGCAGCGACTCGGACAGGGAGAAAAACACCATATATTTT. Translated, it gives CASSDSDREKNTIYF. The complete variable domain, with remaining parts taken from reference TRBV9 and TRBJ1-3, reads DSGVTQTPKHLITATGQRVTLRCSPRSGDLSVYWYQQSLDQGLQFLIQYYNGEERAKGNILERFSAQQFPDLHSELNLSSLELGDSALYFCASSDSDREKNTIYFGEGSWLTVV.

The rearrangement uses TRBV11-2 and TRBJ1-1; TRBD1 matches 9 bases. Trimming took 5 bases from V and 2 from J; bases not matched to a gene: 3. This CDR3 has 14 amino acids. The germline V gene encodes CDR1 SGHAT and CDR2 FQNNGV. DNA of the CDR3: TGTGCCAGCAGCCTGGACAGGGGAAACACTGAAGCTTTCTTT. Translation gives CASSLDRGNTEAFF.

This chain links TRBV6-5 with TRBJ1-6; D possibly corresponds to TRBD1 (6 bases). The CDR3 has 14 residues. Trimming removed 11 bases at V and 7 bases at J, with 18 bases between. Germline CDR1 MNHEY, CDR2 SVGAGI. This CDR3 is CAGWGGQQNSPLHF. CDR3 nucleotides: TGTGCCGGCTGGGGCGGACAGCAAAATTCACCCCTCCACTTT.

This chain connects TRBV10-2 to TRBJ2-2; TRBD2 is a possible D gene (6 bases). V was cut by 4 bases and J by 4 bases, with 7 bases left in between. CDR1 and CDR2 from the germline V gene are WSHSY and SAAADI. The CDR3 runs to 13 residues. CDR3 sequence (DNA): TGCGCCAGCAGTGTCGGGGGCACCGGGGAGCTGTTTTTT. This sequence encodes CASSVGGTGELFF.

V gene TRBV12-5 combines with J gene TRBJ2-5, with D uncertain. This CDR3 is 12 amino acids long. The germline CDR1 and CDR2 sequences are LGHNT and FRNRAP. The V and J ends lost 6 bases and 7 bases respectively, with 12 bases between them. The CDR3 protein is CASGTAYGTQYF. For the CDR3, the DNA is TGTGCTAGTGGAACTGCTTATGGGACCCAGTACTTC.

The chain employs TRBV7-9 and TRBJ1-4; TRBD1 agrees at 8 bases. Per the germline V gene, CDR1 is SEHNR and CDR2 is FQNEAQ (reference sequence). This CDR3 has 17 amino acids. V lost 7 bases and J lost 4; bases outside the gene matches: 14. In DNA, the CDR3 is TGTGCCAGCACCCCAGCCCCCCAGGGGGCCTATAATGAAAAACTGTTTTTT. As protein: CASTPAPQGAYNEKLFF.

The chain couples TRBV18 to TRBJ2-5; tentative D call: TRBD1 (6 bases). The CDR3 spans 18 residues. Germline assignment: CDR1 KGHSH and CDR2 LQKENI. V lost 1 base, J lost 3 bases, and 21 bases lay in between. This chain's CDR3 is CASSPRVGQISSKETQYF. In DNA, the CDR3 is TGTGCCAGCTCACCACGTGTAGGACAGATAAGTTCCAAAGAGACCCAGTACTTC.

V usage is TRBV2 and J usage is TRBJ2-7, with 7 bases matching TRBD1. This CDR3 contains 13 residues. CDR1 SNHLY and CDR2 FYNNEI come from the germline V gene. V shed 7 bases, J shed 0 bases, and the junction held 3 bases outside the gene matches. CDR3 residues: CASMRDSSYEQYF. The CDR3 DNA reads TGTGCCAGCATGAGGGACAGCTCCTACGAGCAGTACTTC.

The rearrangement joins TRBV18 to TRBJ1-6, with 7 bases aligning to TRBD1. J lost 8 bases, V lost 6 bases, and 10 bases had no gene match. This CDR3 is 15 amino acids long. CDR1 is KGHSH and CDR2 is LQKENI in the germline V gene. The CDR3 loop reads CASSRDRASYSPLHF. As DNA, the CDR3 is TGTGCCAGCTCCCGCGACAGGGCCTCATATTCACCCCTCCACTTT.

This chain links TRBV18 with TRBJ1-2; 7 positions agree with TRBD1. The V gene's germline CDR1 is KGHSH and CDR2 LQKENI. Trimming took 0 bases from V and 2 from J; bases not matched to a gene: 9. The CDR3 covers 17 residues. Written as DNA, the CDR3 is TGTGCCAGCTCACCACCTTACGCGGCAGGGGGGAACTATGGCTACACCTTC. This sequence encodes CASSPPYAAGGNYGYTF.

This chain joins TRBV5-4 and TRBJ1-3, with D tentatively TRBD1 (6 bases). Germline V gene lookup returns CDR1 SGHNT and CDR2 YYREEE (reference sequence). The CDR3 length is 15 residues. Trimming took off 0 bases at V and 1 base at J, with 8 bases between the two ends. The CDR3 is CASSLAGASGNTIYF. The DNA of the CDR3 is TGTGCCAGCAGCTTGGCAGGGGCATCTGGAAACACCATATATTTT.

This clone has only one observation. This chain connects TRBV7-2 to TRBJ1-3, with 7 bases lining up with TRBD1. The CDR3 contains 14 residues. Trimming cost V 0 bases and J 6 bases; bases outside gene matches: 2. CDR1 SGHTA and CDR2 FQGNSA come from the germline V gene. The CDR3 DNA is TGTGCCAGCAGCTTAGCCCAGGGGGAAAACACCATATATTTT. It encodes CASSLAQGENTIYF.

This rearrangement joins TRBV3-1 (or the pseudogene TRBV3-2) to TRBJ1-2; TRBD1 is a possible D gene (5 bases). From germline, CDR1 is LGHDT and CDR2 YNNKEL (reference sequence). V dropped 3 bases and J dropped 3 bases, with 11 bases sitting between them. There are 14 residues in the CDR3. The CDR3 sequence is CASSQDTGHYGYTF. DNA for the CDR3: TGTGCCAGCAGCCAGGACACAGGACACTATGGCTACACCTTC.

Remarks on this clone: This sample also contains other DNA sequences that code for the same CDR3. The V and J genes are TRBV12-5 and TRBJ2-6; no definite D call. V lost 5 bases to trimming and J lost 0 bases, with 2 bases between them. Germline V gene lookup returns CDR1 LGHNT and CDR2 FRNRAP. This CDR3 is built from 13 residues. DNA for the CDR3: TGTGCTAGTGGTCTCTCTGGGGCCAACGTCCTGACTTTC. It encodes CASGLSGANVLTF. The variable domain in full, with the rest retrieved from reference TRBV12-5 and TRBJ2-6, is DARVTQTPRHKVTEMGQEVTMRCQPILGHNTVFWYRQTMMQGLELLAYFRNRAPLDDSGMPKDRFSAEMPDATLATLKIQPSEPRDSAVYFCASGLSGANVLTFGAGSRLTVL.

The chain couples TRBV11-2 to TRBJ2-5, with 7 bases lining up with TRBD1. From germline, CDR1 is SGHAT and CDR2 FQNNGV. V lost 3 bases and J lost 3; bases outside the gene matches: 4. The CDR3 has 14 residues. The DNA for the CDR3 is TGTGCCAGCAGCTTCCCCGGGACAGAAGAGACCCAGTACTTC. This translates into CASSFPGTEETQYF.

This clone was recorded once. The genes are TRBV7-8 and TRBJ2-3; TRBD1 might be the D (5 bases). CDR1 and CDR2 from the germline V gene are SGHVS and FQNEAQ. The CDR3 is made up of 12 amino acids. V was clipped by 0 bases and J by 7 bases, with 5 bases between them. The CDR3 reads CASSLADNTQYF. DNA of the CDR3: TGTGCCAGCAGCTTAGCGGACAATACGCAGTATTTT.

The V and J genes are TRBV19 and TRBJ2-6, with D perhaps TRBD1 (6 bases). The germline V gene encodes CDR1 LNHDA and CDR2 SQIVND (reference sequence). Between the trimmed V and J ends, which lost 4 bases and 1 base, there was a span of 11 bases. The CDR3 totals 16 residues. For the CDR3, the DNA is TGTGCCAGTAGTACAGGGGCTGTTTCTGGGGCCAACGTCCTGACTTTC. Translating gives CASSTGAVSGANVLTF. Looking up the rest from reference TRBV19 and TRBJ2-6 gives the full variable domain: DGGITQSPKYLFRKEGQNVTLSCEQNLNHDAMYWYRQDPGQGLRLIYYSQIVNDFQKGDIAEGYSVSREKKESFPLTVTSAQKNPTAFYLCASSTGAVSGANVLTFGAGSRLTVL.

The V and J genes are TRBV18 and TRBJ1-1; no reliable D call. The CDR3 has 16 amino acids. Germline CDR1 KGHSH, CDR2 LQKENI. With 5 bases removed from V and 1 base from J, the gap between germline ends came to 17 bases. In DNA form, the CDR3 reads TGTGCCAGCTCAGAACGGGTCCCCTCCAAGAACACTGAAGCTTTCTTT. It codes for CASSERVPSKNTEAFF.

CDR3 loop: CASSFEGANYGYTF. CDR3 DNA sequence: TGTGCCAGCAGCTTTGAGGGGGCTAACTATGGCTACACCTTC. This chain joins TRBV7-9 and TRBJ1-2; possibly TRBD1 for D (6 bases). V lost 3 bases, J lost 0 bases, and 8 bases lay in between. This CDR3 comprises 14 residues. Germline V gives CDR1 SEHNR, CDR2 FQNEAQ (reference sequence).

The chain recombines TRBV4-3 with TRBJ1-2; D unresolved. Per germline, CDR1 LGHNA and CDR2 YSLEER. The CDR3 is 14 residues long. Trimming took off 1 base at V and 6 bases at J, with 12 bases between the two ends. CDR3 sequence reads: CASSQGGQTNGYTF. In DNA, the CDR3 is TGCGCCAGCAGCCAAGGCGGGCAAACTAATGGCTACACCTTC.

V is TRBV11-2 and J is TRBJ2-7; a weak D match, TRBD1 (6 bases). Germline CDR1 SGHAT, CDR2 FQNNGV. The CDR3 is 13 amino acids. The V and J ends lost 3 bases and 6 bases respectively, with 12 bases between them. For the CDR3, the DNA is TGTGCCAGCAGCTTTGGGGGCGAGGGCGAGCAGTACTTC. Residues: CASSFGGEGEQYF.

The chain employs TRBV6-5 and TRBJ2-1; D ambiguous. Trimming removed 6 bases from V and 7 bases from J, with 7 bases in between. CDR3 length equals 11 residues. The germline V gene encodes CDR1 MNHEY and CDR2 SVGAGI. In DNA, the CDR3 is TGTGCCAGCAGCCCCCAAAATGAGCAGTTCTTC. Its protein product is CASSPQNEQFF.

This clone was found a few times. The chain has TRBV2 and TRBJ1-3, with TRBD1 matching 7 bases. There are 14 residues in the CDR3. Germline V gene sequence: CDR1 SNHLY, CDR2 FYNNEI. V lost 6 bases and J lost 4; bases outside the gene matches: 6. The CDR3 DNA is TGTGCCAGCAGAGCGACAGGGCCCGGAAACACCATATATTTT. This gives the protein CASRATGPGNTIYF.

This clone occurred once. The chain employs TRBV19 and TRBJ1-6, with unresolved D. This CDR3 has 16 amino acids. The V and J ends lost 1 base and 0 bases respectively, with 7 bases between them. The germline gives CDR1 LNHDA, CDR2 SQIVND (reference sequence). CDR3 DNA: TGTGCCAGTAGTATAGTACAGAGCTCCTATAATTCACCCCTCCACTTT. Protein: CASSIVQSSYNSPLHF.